This T cell receptor beta chain was identified during a study of cytomegalovirus exposure and HLA in healthy donors (dated by TCRdb to the late 2010s). Concerning the study at large: According to a later analysis, one platform produced both the 120 validation repertoires and the 670 or so repertoires of the first cohort. The study aimed to test whether cataloging public T cell receptors could reveal signatures of past pathogen exposure. Along with the roughly 670-subject first cohort, a separate validation cohort of more than 90 different subjects was used. The study combined high-throughput TCR immunosequencing, statistical association of individual TCRs with disease status, and machine learning to predict cytomegalovirus infection status. Overall study outcomes, separate from this receptor: The authors suggested that the approach could potentially be generalized to other disease states and immunological phenotypes. While some public TCRs were present in many individuals, most TCR sequences turned up only very rarely across donors. Three of the identified cytomegalovirus-associated TCR beta chains were confirmed in vitro to be specific for cytomegalovirus antigens. The study listed approximately 160 TCR beta chains as associated with cytomegalovirus. A later analysis had no HLA typing for the validation cohort, so co-occurrence there was scored across all 120 repertoires. In both the original and validation cohorts, the classifier was reported to diagnose cytomegalovirus status with high specificity and sensitivity. Subsequent analysis determined that TCRs grouped into clusters in the first cohort also showed a tendency toward co-occurrence across the 120 or so validation repertoires, and roughly 95% of cluster scores exceeded 0.

The CDR3 starts with the cysteine, ends with the phenylalanine, and has 15 residues. Only the CDR3 part of the read is kept: 45 bases, read in frame from the first base. The germline V gene encodes CDR1 GTSNPN and CDR2 SVGIG (reference sequence). V is clipped by 4 bases and J by 6 bases, and the sequence between their germline boundaries is 21 bases long. The donors belonged to the validation cohort of over a hundred subjects, which was separate from the approximately 680-subject first cohort. Libraries were built with the immunoSEQ multiplex PCR assay. In the source study's methods: A statistical classification framework was built to diagnose cytomegalovirus status from the catalog of TCR beta chain sequences. TCRdb carries this immuneACCESS record with in-frame sequences only. Its versions omit some clonotypes, under half of them owing to an unresolved V gene in the studies checked, with the rest unexplained. That table supplies the V and J calls and clone size; D and trimming were determined from the DNA. The sample yields 250,000 to 350,000 clones; approximately 87% were counted once. The ten largest make up about 0.99% of the sample.

This clone has only a few counts. Its antigen is not yet known. The input lacks base qualities; no much larger clone sits a single base away. This receptor chain uses TRBV30 and TRBJ1-2; the D gene is perhaps TRBD1, on 6 matching bases. The sample was PBMCs. The origin of this receptor is a woman younger than 30 in good health and CMV-seronegative. The CDR3 sequence is CAWTDWSRGFDGYTF. The DNA reads TGTGCCTGGACGGACTGGTCAAGGGGGTTCGATGGCTACACCTTC.